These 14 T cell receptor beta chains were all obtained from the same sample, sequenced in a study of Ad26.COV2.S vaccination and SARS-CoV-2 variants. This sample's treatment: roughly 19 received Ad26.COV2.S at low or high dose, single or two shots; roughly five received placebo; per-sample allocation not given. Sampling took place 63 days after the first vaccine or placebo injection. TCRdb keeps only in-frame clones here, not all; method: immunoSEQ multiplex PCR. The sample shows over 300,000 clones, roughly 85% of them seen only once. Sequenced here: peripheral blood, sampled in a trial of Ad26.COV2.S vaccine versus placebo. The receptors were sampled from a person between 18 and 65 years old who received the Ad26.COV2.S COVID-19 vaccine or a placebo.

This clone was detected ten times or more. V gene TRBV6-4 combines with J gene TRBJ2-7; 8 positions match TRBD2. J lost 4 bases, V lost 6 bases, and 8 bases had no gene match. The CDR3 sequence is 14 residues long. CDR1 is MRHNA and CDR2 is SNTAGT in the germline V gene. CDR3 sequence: CASSEGASGYEQYF. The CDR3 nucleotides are TGTGCCAGCAGCGAGGGCGCTAGCGGGTACGAGCAGTACTTC.

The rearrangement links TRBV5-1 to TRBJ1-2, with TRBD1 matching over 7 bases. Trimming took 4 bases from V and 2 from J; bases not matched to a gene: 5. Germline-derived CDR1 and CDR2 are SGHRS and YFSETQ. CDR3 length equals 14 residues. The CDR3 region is CASSAWDSNYGYTF. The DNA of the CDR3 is TGCGCCAGCAGCGCCTGGGACAGCAACTATGGCTACACCTTC.

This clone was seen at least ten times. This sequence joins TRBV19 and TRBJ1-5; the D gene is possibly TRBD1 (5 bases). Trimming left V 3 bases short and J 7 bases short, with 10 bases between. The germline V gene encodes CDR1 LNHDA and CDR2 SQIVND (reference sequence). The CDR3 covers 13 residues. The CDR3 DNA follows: TGTGCCAGTAGTATTTTACAGGTCCAGCCCCAGCATTTT. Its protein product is CASSILQVQPQHF.

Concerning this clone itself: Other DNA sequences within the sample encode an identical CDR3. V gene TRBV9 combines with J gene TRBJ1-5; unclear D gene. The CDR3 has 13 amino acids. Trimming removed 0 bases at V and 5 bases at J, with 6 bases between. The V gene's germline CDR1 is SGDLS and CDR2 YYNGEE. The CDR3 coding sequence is TGTGCCAGCAGCGTAGACGGACATCAGCCCCAGCATTTT. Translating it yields CASSVDGHQPQHF.

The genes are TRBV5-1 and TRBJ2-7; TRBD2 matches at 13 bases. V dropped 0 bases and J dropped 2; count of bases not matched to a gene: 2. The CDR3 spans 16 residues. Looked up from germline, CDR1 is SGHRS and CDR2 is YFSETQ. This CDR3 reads CASSLGLAGGTYEQYF. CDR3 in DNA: TGCGCCAGCAGCTTGGGACTAGCGGGAGGAACCTACGAGCAGTACTTC.

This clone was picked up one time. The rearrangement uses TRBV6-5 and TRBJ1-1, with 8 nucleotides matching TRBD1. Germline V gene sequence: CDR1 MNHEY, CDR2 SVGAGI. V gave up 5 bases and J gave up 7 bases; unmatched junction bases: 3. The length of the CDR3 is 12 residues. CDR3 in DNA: TGTGCCAGCAGTACACAGGGGGGTGAAGCTTTCTTT. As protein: CASSTQGGEAFF.

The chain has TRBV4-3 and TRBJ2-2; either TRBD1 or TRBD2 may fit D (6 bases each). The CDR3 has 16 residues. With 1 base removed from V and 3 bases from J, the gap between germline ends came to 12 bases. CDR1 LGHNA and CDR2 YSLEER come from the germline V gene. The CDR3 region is CASSQVEGGYTGELFF. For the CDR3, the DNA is TGCGCCAGCAGCCAAGTGGAAGGGGGGTACACCGGGGAGCTGTTTTTT.

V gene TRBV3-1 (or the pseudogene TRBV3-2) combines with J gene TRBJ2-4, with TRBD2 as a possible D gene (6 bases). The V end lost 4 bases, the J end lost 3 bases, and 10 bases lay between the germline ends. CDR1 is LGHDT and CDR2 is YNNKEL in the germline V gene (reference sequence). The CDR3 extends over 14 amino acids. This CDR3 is CASSLLGGKNIQYF. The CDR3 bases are TGTGCCAGCAGCCTCCTGGGGGGCAAAAACATTCAGTACTTC.

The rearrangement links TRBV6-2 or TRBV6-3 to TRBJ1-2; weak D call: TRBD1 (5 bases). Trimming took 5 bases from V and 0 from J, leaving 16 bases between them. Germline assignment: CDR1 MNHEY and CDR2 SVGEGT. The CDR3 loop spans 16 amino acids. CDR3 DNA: TGTGCCAGCAGTCTTACAGGACAACATACTAACTATGGCTACACCTTC. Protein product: CASSLTGQHTNYGYTF.

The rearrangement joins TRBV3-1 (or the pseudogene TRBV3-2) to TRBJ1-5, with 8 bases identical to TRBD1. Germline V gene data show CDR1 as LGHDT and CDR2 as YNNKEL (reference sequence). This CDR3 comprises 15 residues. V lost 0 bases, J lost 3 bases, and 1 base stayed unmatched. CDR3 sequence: CASSQEGQDNQPQHF. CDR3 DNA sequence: TGTGCCAGCAGCCAAGAGGGACAGGACAATCAGCCCCAGCATTTT.

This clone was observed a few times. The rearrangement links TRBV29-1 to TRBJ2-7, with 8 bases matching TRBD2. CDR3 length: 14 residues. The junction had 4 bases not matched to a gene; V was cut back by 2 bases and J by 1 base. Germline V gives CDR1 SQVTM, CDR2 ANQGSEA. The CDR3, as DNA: TGCAGCGTTGAAAGGCTAGCGGGTTCCTACGAGCAGTACTTC. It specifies CSVERLAGSYEQYF.

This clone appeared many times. The CDR3 is CASSEIAERHSPLHF. The CDR3 DNA reads as TGTGCCAGCAGTGAAATAGCAGAAAGACATTCACCCCTCCACTTT. The chain uses TRBV6-1 and TRBJ1-6; unclear D gene. CDR1 is MNHNS and CDR2 is SASEGT in the germline V gene. Deletions cut 2 bases from V and 8 bases from J, with 13 bases between. The CDR3 runs 15 residues.

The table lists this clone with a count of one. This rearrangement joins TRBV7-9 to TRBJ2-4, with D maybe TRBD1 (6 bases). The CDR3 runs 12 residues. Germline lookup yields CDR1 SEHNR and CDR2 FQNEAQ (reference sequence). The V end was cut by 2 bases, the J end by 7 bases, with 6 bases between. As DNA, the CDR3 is TGTGCCAGCAGCTTACAGGGGAACATTCAGTACTTC. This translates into CASSLQGNIQYF.

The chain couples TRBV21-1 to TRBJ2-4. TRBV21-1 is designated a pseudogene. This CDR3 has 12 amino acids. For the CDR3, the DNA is TGTGCCAGCAGCAAACGGGTAGGGTCTGGGTACTTC. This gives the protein CASSKRVGSGYF.